The source of this T cell receptor beta chain is a study of blood T cell repertoires in COVID-19. The CDR3 is made up of 15 amino acids. V shed 5 bases and J shed 3 bases, with 16 bases lying between them. Germline assignment: CDR1 MDHEN and CDR2 SYDVKM. Measured with immunoSEQ multiplex PCR; TCRdb has only the in-frame clones, and not every one. The repertoire includes 70,000 to 75,000 clones, roughly 80% of them detected once, and 20% sits in the top ten. This clone has just a few counts. This rearrangement joins TRBV28 to TRBJ1-1; the D gene is possibly TRBD1 (5 bases). The sequencing input was peripheral blood. The origin of this receptor is a woman aged 70-85 years with acute or convalescent COVID-19. The CDR3 sequence is CASSAGRRVDTEAFF. In DNA form, the CDR3 reads TGTGCCAGCAGTGCTGGCCGCAGGGTTGACACTGAAGCTTTCTTT.